A single T cell receptor (beta chain) is shown here with its context. Its antigen is as yet unknown. These data are taken from a study of PD-1 blockade in mismatch repair-deficient tumors. Whole-study results and caveats: After pembrolizumab, tumor-resident clones rose rapidly, then generally contracted before radiologic responses.

Trimming took off 2 bases at V and 0 bases at J, with 8 bases between the two ends. Germline loops: CDR1 SGHAT, CDR2 FQDESV (reference sequence). The CDR3 covers 15 residues. A few pembrolizumab responders had their TCRs sequenced. TCRdb keeps only in-frame clones here, not all; method: immunoSEQ multiplex PCR. The sample has some 120,000 clones, almost 90% seen once; the top ten hold about 12%. The input for sequencing was peripheral blood, taken 70 to 73 weeks after starting pembrolizumab. V gene TRBV11-1 combines with J gene TRBJ2-1, with no clear D. This receptor was taken from an adult with mismatch repair-deficient cancer. CDR3 sequence reads: CASSLSESSYNEQFF. Written as DNA, the CDR3 is TGTGCCAGCAGCTTAAGCGAGAGCTCCTACAATGAGCAGTTCTTC.